The text below deals with one TCR beta chain. The record originates from a study of blood T cell repertoires in COVID-19. Study-level background: The United States, Italy and Spain were the sources of the acute and convalescent COVID-19 samples. From T cells, B-cell-depleted T cells, or PBMCs came the material, which was cDNA or gDNA.

In the study's own analysis: Estimated nucleated cell counts came from reference gene primer amplification. Measured with immunoSEQ multiplex PCR; TCRdb has only the in-frame clones, and not every one. V and J calls and clone size are those listed in that table; D and trimming were worked out from the DNA. The repertoire holds roughly 180,000 clones, with approximately 90% as singletons. The CDR3 extends over 15 amino acids. CDR1 is SNHLY and CDR2 is FYNNEI in the germline V gene. Trimming took 7 bases from V and 0 from J, leaving 13 bases between them. The sequenced material came from peripheral blood. This TCR derives from a woman aged 25 to 39 with active or convalescent COVID-19. The rearrangement joins TRBV2 to TRBJ1-5; D is perhaps TRBD1 (6 bases). The CDR3 sequence is CASIKQGNSNQPQHF. CDR3 sequence (DNA): TGTGCCAGCATAAAACAGGGAAATAGCAATCAGCCCCAGCATTTT.